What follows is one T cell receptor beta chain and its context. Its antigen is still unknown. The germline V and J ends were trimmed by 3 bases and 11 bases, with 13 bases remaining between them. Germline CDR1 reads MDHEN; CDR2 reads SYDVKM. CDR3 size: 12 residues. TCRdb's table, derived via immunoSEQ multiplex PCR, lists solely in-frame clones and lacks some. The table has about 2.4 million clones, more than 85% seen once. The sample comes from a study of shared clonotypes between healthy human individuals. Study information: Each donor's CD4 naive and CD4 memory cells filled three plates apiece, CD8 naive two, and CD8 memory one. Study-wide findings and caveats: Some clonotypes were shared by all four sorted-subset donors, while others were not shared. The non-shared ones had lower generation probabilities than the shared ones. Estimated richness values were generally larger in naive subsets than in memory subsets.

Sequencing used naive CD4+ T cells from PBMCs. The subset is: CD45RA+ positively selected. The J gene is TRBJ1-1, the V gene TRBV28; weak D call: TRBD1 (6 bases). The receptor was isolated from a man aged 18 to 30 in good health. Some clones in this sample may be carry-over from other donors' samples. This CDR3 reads CASSFGGAGAFF. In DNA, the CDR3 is TGTGCCAGCAGTTTCGGGGGGGCCGGGGCTTTCTTT.